These T cell receptor beta chains were read from a single sample in a study of spatial heterogeneity in lung cancer. From the 5' RACE reads, TCRdb called clonotypes with MiXCR, one entry per CDR3 protein. The sample yields about 7,000 distinct CDR3 sequences, roughly 15% seen once. Sequences were derived from lung tumor tissue, sampled at surgery. Source of these receptors: a male donor with early-stage non-small cell lung cancer. CDR3s include the opening cysteine and the closing phenylalanine or tryptophan. Clone sizes are given selectively: once, few, many, or a class where the clone is expanded.

v_call: TRBV29-1
clone_size: .
cdr3_aa: CSVVFGTGGETQYF

v_call: TRBV7-3
clone_size: few
cdr3_aa: CASSPAPGGSPLHF

v_call: TRBV29-1
clone_size: .
cdr3_aa: CSVVAGVTDTQYF

v_call: TRBV6-2/TRBV6-3
clone_size: many
cdr3_aa: CASSYGRVGNQPQHF

v_call: TRBV14
clone_size: many
cdr3_aa: CASSLIAGGPSRKDTQYF

v_call: TRBV30
clone_size: many
cdr3_aa: CAWSVRYMDRVEQPQHF

v_call: TRBV28
clone_size: medium-sized
cdr3_aa: CASSSGAGSVTYEQYF

v_call: TRBV20-1
clone_size: medium-sized
cdr3_aa: CSARASGSIPDTQYF

v_call: TRBV5-1
clone_size: many
cdr3_aa: CASGDSPYDEQYF

v_call: TRBV29-1
clone_size: .
cdr3_aa: CSVENRGSDTQYF

v_call: TRBV7-2
clone_size: many
cdr3_aa: CASSLGLAGADTQYF

v_call: TRBV7-2
clone_size: few
cdr3_aa: CASSLGVAGVQPQHF

v_call: TRBV6-6
clone_size: many
cdr3_aa: CASGLVGGSGANVLTF

v_call: TRBV27
clone_size: medium-sized
cdr3_aa: CASKQQGTSSYEQYF